A single sample is the source of the 25 T cell receptor beta chains below, sequenced in a study of identical twins. TCRdb ran MiXCR on the 5' RACE reads and lists one entry per CDR3 protein. The sample contains 400,000 to 500,000 distinct CDR3 sequences, less than 20% of which appear only once. Specimen: naive T cells sorted from blood. The receptors were gathered from a man aged 45-65 years in good health.

The rearrangement links TRBV19 to TRBJ2-1, with 9 bases fitting TRBD2. The V gene end was trimmed by 2 bases and the J gene end by 2 bases; junction bases not matched to a gene: 4. This CDR3 has 16 amino acids. CDR1 is LNHDA, CDR2 SQIVND, per germline (reference sequence). CDR3 in DNA: TGTGCCAGTAGTATATTCGGCGGGGGGGCCTACAATGAGCAGTTCTTC. This translates into CASSIFGGGAYNEQFF.

The chain combines TRBV20-1 with TRBJ2-4; 11 bases fit TRBD2. The CDR3 totals 16 residues. The germline V gene encodes CDR1 DFQATT and CDR2 SNEGSKA (reference sequence). The ends lost 3 bases at V and 8 bases at J; junction bases unmatched: 12. This chain's CDR3 is CSARLGTSGGSDIQYF. The CDR3 DNA reads TGCAGTGCTAGGCTGGGGACTAGCGGTGGCTCTGACATTCAGTACTTC.

This clonotype turned up a few times. In DNA, the CDR3 is TGTGCCAGCAGGGCCGGGACTAGCGGGGGGGCTCTCTACGAGCAGTACTTC. Protein: CASRAGTSGGALYEQYF. This sequence joins TRBV12-3 or TRBV12-4 and TRBJ2-7; 16 nucleotides agree with TRBD2. Unmatched junction bases numbered 8, after V lost 6 bases and J lost 3 bases. CDR3 length equals 17 residues.

V is TRBV9 and J is TRBJ2-1; TRBD2 agrees at 7 bases. After removal of 2 bases from V and 6 bases from J, the junction contained 8 bases not matched to a gene. The germline CDR1 and CDR2 sequences are SGDLS and YYNGEE. CDR3 length: 15 residues. CDR3 coding DNA: TGTGCCAGCAGCGTTAGCGGGTTCGGGGCCAATGAGCAGTTCTTC. It translates to CASSVSGFGANEQFF.

The chain uses TRBV20-1 and TRBJ2-2; 10 positions match TRBD1. CDR1 is DFQATT, CDR2 SNEGSKA, per germline (reference sequence). The CDR3 runs 18 residues. With V trimmed by 5 bases and J by 2 bases, 14 bases remained unmatched. This CDR3 is CSAPGPSGTGANTGELFF. The CDR3 DNA follows: TGCAGTGCTCCCGGGCCCTCCGGGACAGGGGCCAACACCGGGGAGCTGTTTTTT.

This sequence joins TRBV10-1 and TRBJ1-1, with D possibly matching TRBD1 (5 bases). Germline values: CDR1 WNHNN, CDR2 SYGVQD (reference sequence). This CDR3 has 14 residues. Trimming removed 6 bases from V and 0 bases from J, with 11 bases in between. The CDR3 sequence: CASRAGTVNTEAFF. The CDR3 bases are TGCGCCAGCAGAGCCGGGACGGTGAACACTGAAGCTTTCTTT.

Ten or more counts support this clonotype. This sequence joins TRBV4-2 and TRBJ2-1; 11 bases are shared with TRBD2. The CDR3 runs 15 residues. Per the germline V gene, CDR1 is LGHNA and CDR2 is YNFKEQ. V dropped 4 bases and J dropped 7; count of bases not matched to a gene: 6. This chain's CDR3 is CASSRELAGANEQFF. The CDR3 DNA is TGTGCCAGCAGCCGCGAACTAGCGGGAGCTAATGAGCAGTTCTTC.

The chain carries TRBV6-1 and TRBJ2-5, with 16 bases that match TRBD2. V shed 6 bases and J 5 bases; nucleotides not matched to a gene: 9. The CDR3 is made up of 17 amino acids. CDR1 and CDR2 (germline): MNHNS, SASEGT. The CDR3 region has the DNA TGTGCCAGCAGGCCGTGGGGACTAGCGGGAGGGCCTGAGACCCAGTACTTC. Translating it yields CASRPWGLAGGPETQYF.

The chain recombines TRBV5-1 with TRBJ2-1; 10 bases line up with TRBD1. Germline V CDR1 and CDR2: SGHRS, YFSETQ. The ends lost 5 bases at V and 0 bases at J; junction bases unmatched: 11. This CDR3 is 18 amino acids long. CDR3 protein: CASREGTGALSSYNEQFF. The CDR3 DNA sequence: TGCGCCAGCAGGGAAGGGACAGGGGCCTTAAGCTCCTACAATGAGCAGTTCTTC.

Turning to this clonotype: A read error is possible here, since a much larger clone lies one base away. The rearrangement uses TRBV5-1 and TRBJ2-5; D may correspond to TRBD1 or TRBD2 (5 bases each). Germline CDR1 reads SGHRS; CDR2 reads YFSETQ. Trimming removed 4 bases from V and 3 bases from J, with 10 bases in between. The CDR3 loop spans 13 amino acids. The CDR3: CASSRGTEETQYF. The CDR3 DNA sequence: TGCGCCAGCAGCCGAGGGACCGAAGAGACCCAGTACTTC.

The CDR3 reads CSANNPGGRTSLTDTQYF. The CDR3 DNA reads as TGCAGTGCTAACAATCCAGGCGGGAGGACTAGCCTCACAGATACGCAGTATTTT. The chain links TRBV20-1 to TRBJ2-3; TRBD2 matches at 8 bases. The CDR3 is 18 residues long. Germline values: CDR1 DFQATT, CDR2 SNEGSKA (reference sequence). V trimming: 4 bases; J trimming: 2 bases; junction bases outside the gene matches: 17.

This clonotype was detected many times. The chain is built from TRBV7-2 and TRBJ2-3; D call uncertain. Trimming stripped 0 bases from V and 8 bases from J, with 3 bases between. Germline assignment: CDR1 SGHTA and CDR2 FQGNSA. The CDR3 has 11 amino acids. CDR3 DNA sequence: TGTGCCAGCAGCTTAGCGGGTACGCAGTATTTT. This codes for CASSLAGTQYF.

The rearrangement uses TRBV10-3 and TRBJ2-1; D gene ambiguous. This CDR3 is built from 12 residues. V lost 0 bases to trimming and J lost 7 bases, with 4 bases between them. The V gene's germline CDR1 is ENHRY and CDR2 SYGVKD. CDR3 residues: CAISESVNEQFF. DNA for the CDR3: TGTGCCATCAGTGAGTCAGTAAATGAGCAGTTCTTC.

This chain uses TRBV7-8 with TRBJ2-5; TRBD2 is a possible D gene (6 bases). Trimming cost V 5 bases and J 2 bases, with 15 bases left between them. The CDR3 is made up of 15 amino acids. Germline CDR1 reads SGHVS; CDR2 reads FQNEAQ. CDR3 protein: CASSQGDFPQETQYF. The CDR3 DNA is TGTGCCAGCAGCCAAGGGGACTTCCCACAAGAGACCCAGTACTTC.

This clonotype was detected ten times or more. The CDR3, as DNA: TGCGCCAGCAGCCAAGGTTGGACGGCATCCTACAATGAGCAGTTCTTC. Amino acid sequence: CASSQGWTASYNEQFF. The rearrangement joins TRBV4-3 to TRBJ2-1; D ambiguous. The germline gives CDR1 LGHNA, CDR2 YSLEER. The CDR3 runs 16 residues. V lost 1 base to trimming and J lost 1 base, with 11 bases between them.

V is TRBV2 and J is TRBJ2-5, with TRBD2 identical over 16 bases. The V gene's germline CDR1 is SNHLY and CDR2 FYNNEI. The CDR3 totals 17 residues. J lost 1 base, V lost 8 bases, and 7 bases had no gene match. CDR3 sequence (DNA): TGTGCCAGCGAGGGACTAGCGGGAGGGCCCTCCCAAGAGACCCAGTACTTC. Its translation: CASEGLAGGPSQETQYF.

The chain couples TRBV20-1 to TRBJ2-7, with 10 nucleotides matching TRBD1. The V and J ends lost 5 bases and 6 bases, in that order; junction bases with no gene match: 10. The V gene's germline CDR1 is DFQATT and CDR2 SNEGSKA (reference sequence). The CDR3 runs 14 residues. This CDR3 reads CSAYNDRGRFEQYF. The CDR3 bases are TGCAGTGCTTATAACGACAGGGGGCGCTTCGAGCAGTACTTC.

The sample holds a few counts of this clonotype. The J gene is TRBJ2-5, the V gene TRBV7-9, with D perhaps being TRBD1 or TRBD2 (6 bases each). Germline V gives CDR1 SEHNR, CDR2 FQNEAQ (reference sequence). The CDR3 consists of 16 residues. V was trimmed by 0 bases and J by 4 bases, leaving 15 bases between them. The CDR3: CASSLAGGEIGETQYF. The CDR3 DNA sequence: TGTGCCAGCAGCTTAGCCGGGGGCGAGATTGGAGAGACCCAGTACTTC.

This clonotype appeared a few times. The chain recombines TRBV28 with TRBJ2-1; D is undetermined. The CDR3 has 14 residues. V was pared by 3 bases and J by 6 bases, with 12 bases between. Germline V CDR1 and CDR2: MDHEN, SYDVKM. The CDR3 here is CASSFLVVGNEQFF. CDR3 nucleotide sequence: TGTGCCAGCAGTTTCCTGGTGGTTGGCAATGAGCAGTTCTTC.

The chain joins TRBV5-1 to TRBJ2-3; maybe TRBD2 (5 bases). Germline V gene lookup returns CDR1 SGHRS and CDR2 YFSETQ. The CDR3 contains 16 residues. Trimming took 0 bases from V and 1 from J, leaving 12 bases between them. CDR3: CASSLADRGGTDTQYF. CDR3 coding DNA: TGCGCCAGCAGCTTGGCCGATCGGGGTGGCACAGATACGCAGTATTTT.

This clonotype was detected a few times. The chain has TRBV18 and TRBJ1-5; D is ambiguous. CDR1 is KGHSH, CDR2 LQKENI, per germline. This CDR3 is 14 amino acids long. Trimming removed 3 bases at V and 5 bases at J, with 11 bases between. The CDR3 loop is CASSPDRSYQPQHF. CDR3 in DNA: TGTGCCAGCTCACCGGACCGATCCTATCAGCCCCAGCATTTT. Full variable domain (outside the CDR3, taken from reference TRBV18 and TRBJ1-5): NAGVMQNPRHLVRRRGQEARLRCSPMKGHSHVYWYRQLPEEGLKFMVYLQKENIIDESGMPKERFSAEFPKEGPSILRIQQVVRGDSAAYFCASSPDRSYQPQHFGDGTRLSIL.

This clonotype showed up many times. The rearrangement joins TRBV20-1 to TRBJ2-1, with 9 bases fitting TRBD1. V shed 6 bases and J 1 base; nucleotides not matched to a gene: 4. The CDR3 length is 14 residues. From germline, CDR1 is DFQATT and CDR2 SNEGSKA (reference sequence). CDR3 region: CSAEGQGSYNEQFF. DNA for the CDR3: TGCAGTGCCGAGGGACAGGGATCCTACAATGAGCAGTTCTTC.

This clonotype was detected a few times. V gene TRBV9 combines with J gene TRBJ2-4; D unclear. V was trimmed by 0 bases and J by 7 bases, leaving 20 bases between them. This CDR3 region has 17 residues. CDR1 is SGDLS and CDR2 is YYNGEE in the germline V gene. The CDR3 nucleotides are TGTGCCAGCAGCGTAGATCCCTCTCCTCTGGATAAGAACATTCAGTACTTC. Protein product: CASSVDPSPLDKNIQYF.

The CDR3 loop is CASSFQGEKASNEKLFF. The CDR3 nucleotides are TGTGCCAGCAGCTTCCAGGGGGAGAAGGCTTCTAATGAAAAACTGTTTTTT. V is TRBV5-8 and J is TRBJ1-4, with 7 bases that match TRBD1. The V segment lost 2 bases and the J segment 3 bases; nucleotides outside the gene matches: 10. This CDR3 spans 17 amino acids. Germline CDR1 reads SGHTS; CDR2 reads YDEGEE. The full variable domain, rest sourced from reference TRBV5-8 and TRBJ1-4, is EAGVTQSPTHLIKTRGQQATLRCSPISGHTSVYWYQQALGLGLQFLLWYDEGEERNRGNFPPRFSGRQFPNYSSELNVNALELEDSALYLCASSFQGEKASNEKLFFGSGTQLSVL.

V usage is TRBV11-2 and J usage is TRBJ2-2; D tentatively reads TRBD1 or TRBD2 (5 bases each). The germline CDR1 and CDR2 sequences are SGHAT and FQNNGV. Between the trimmed V and J ends, which lost 7 bases and 3 bases, there was a span of 18 bases. This CDR3 is 16 amino acids long. The chain's CDR3 is CASTFRETVDTGELFF. The CDR3 DNA reads as TGTGCCAGCACCTTCAGGGAGACAGTAGACACCGGGGAGCTGTTTTTT.